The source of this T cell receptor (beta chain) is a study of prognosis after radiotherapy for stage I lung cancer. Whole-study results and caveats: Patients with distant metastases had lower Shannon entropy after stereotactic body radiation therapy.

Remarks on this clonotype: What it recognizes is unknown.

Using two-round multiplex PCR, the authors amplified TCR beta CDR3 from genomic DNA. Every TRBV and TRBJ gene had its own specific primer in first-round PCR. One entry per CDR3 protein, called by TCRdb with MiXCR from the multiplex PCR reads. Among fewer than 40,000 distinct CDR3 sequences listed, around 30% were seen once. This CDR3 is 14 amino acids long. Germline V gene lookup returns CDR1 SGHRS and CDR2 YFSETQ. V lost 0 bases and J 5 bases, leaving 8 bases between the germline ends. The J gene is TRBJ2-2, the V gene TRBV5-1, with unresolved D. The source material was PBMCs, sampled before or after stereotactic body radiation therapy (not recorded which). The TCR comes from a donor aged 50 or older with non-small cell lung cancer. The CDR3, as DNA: TGCGCCAGCAGCTTGGACAGCCTTACCGGGGAGCTGTTTTTT. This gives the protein CASSLDSLTGELFF.